This T cell receptor beta chain was sequenced in a study of blood T cells in healthy people across ages (dated by TCRdb to 2014 to 2015). For the wider study: Template switching captured roughly one uniquely barcoded TCR beta cDNA molecule per two T cells in model experiments. The study measured age-related changes in TCR beta repertoire diversity using deep sequencing normalized with unique cDNA molecular identifiers. The donors were divided into four age groups: young (average 16 years), middle-aged (around 37), aged (approximately 59) and long-lived (approximately 74). To avoid experimental bias, donors of different ages were randomly spread across the sequencing lanes. Using the same blood draw, the study looked at two additional independent replicas of 1 million unique cDNA reads for two donors, one aged 18 to 30 and the other aged 80 or older.

The CDR3 contains 17 residues, cysteine and phenylalanine counted. The kept DNA is CDR3 alone, 51 bases in frame from the first base. The CDR1 and CDR2 encoded by the germline V gene are SGHVS and FNYEAQ. Unmatched junction bases come to 13, with V trimmed by 0 bases and J by 11 bases. Libraries came from 5' RACE. Sequenced on an Illumina HiSeq 2500. A second PCR of roughly 6 to 11 cycles was run with a J-beta primer mix and a sample-barcoded 5' primer. A template-switch 5' adaptor carrying 12 random nucleotides introduced a unique molecular identifier onto each TCR beta cDNA molecule. Each sample yielded at least 3 million CDR3-containing paired-end reads. First-strand cDNA was synthesized from all RNA with the Mint cDNA synthesis kit, primed by a TRBC-specific oligonucleotide. Following uracil-DNA glycosylase treatment, all cDNA underwent a first 18-cycle PCR with the universal primers M1SS and BC2_uni_R. Per the authors' processing: Normalization of each sample was performed by random selection of 1 million high-quality reads, each carrying a distinct molecular identifier. Instead of being binned into consensus sequences, reads that shared molecular identifiers were thrown out. MiTCR, run with a Q25 quality threshold and the strictest error-elimination algorithm, handled CDR3 identification, clonotype clustering and error correction. A nonparametric unseen species model with Euler transformation was used to estimate a lower bound on total TCR beta diversity. TCRdb redid the processing of the public reads, applying fastp at Q25 and MiXCR, and retained in-frame beta chains. Under each unique CDR3 protein, matching rows form one entry showing the most common genes and DNA. TCRdb, not the authors, supplied the V and J calls. Here the sample has hundreds of thousands of distinct CDR3 sequences; around 46% occur a single time. The top ten hold under 25% of the sample.

To note about this clonotype: This receptor's antigen is unknown. Base qualities were left out, and no much larger clone turns up one base away.

The 35 to 40 donors, aged roughly 6 to 95 years, were systemically healthy Caucasian individuals from Russia. Each donor gave about 9.7 milliliters of peripheral blood, drawn into EDTA-treated Vacutainer tubes. Ficoll-Paque density-gradient centrifugation was used to isolate PBMCs, with at least 7 million per sample. Total RNA was extracted from PBMCs with Trizol reagent, with at least 6 micrograms obtained per sample. For every donor, flow cytometry on a PBMC aliquot measured the percentage of naive CD45RAhigh/CD27high T cells. Overall results and qualifications from the work: The percentage of naive T cells measured by flow cytometry correlated strongly with observed TCR beta diversity. Estimates of total diversity based on one million sequenced T cells were regarded as lower bounds and as underestimates. Because the CMV infection status of the donors was unknown, age-related changes in expanded clonotypes may potentially have been confounded. Bulk unsorted PBMC profiling prevented conclusive comparison of naive and antigen-experienced compartments. Observed TCR beta diversity per million T cells fell roughly linearly with age, and a significant reduction was already apparent by age around 36. The long-lived group showed more naive CD4+ T cells, fewer expanded clones and increased TCR diversity than the aged group, suggesting age selection.

This clonotype originated in a woman aged 55-70 years in good health. The sample consisted of blood. This chain is built from TRBV7-6 and TRBJ2-1, with TRBD2 matching 10 junction bases. The DNA reads as follows: TGTGCCAGCAGCTTAGCGTTAATGAGCGGGGGGGCTAGGAAGCAGTTCTTC. Translated, it reads CASSLALMSGGARKQFF.